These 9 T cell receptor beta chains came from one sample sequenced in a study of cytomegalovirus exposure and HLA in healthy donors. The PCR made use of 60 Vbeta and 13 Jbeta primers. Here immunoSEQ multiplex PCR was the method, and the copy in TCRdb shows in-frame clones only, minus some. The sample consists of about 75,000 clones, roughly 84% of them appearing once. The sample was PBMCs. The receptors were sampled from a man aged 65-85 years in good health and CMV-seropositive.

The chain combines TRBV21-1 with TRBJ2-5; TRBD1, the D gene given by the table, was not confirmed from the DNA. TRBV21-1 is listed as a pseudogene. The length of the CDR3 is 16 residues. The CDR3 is CASSKEGQGAEETQYF. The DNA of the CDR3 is TGTGCCAGCAGCAAAGAAGGGCAGGGGGCAGAGGAGACCCAGTACTTC.

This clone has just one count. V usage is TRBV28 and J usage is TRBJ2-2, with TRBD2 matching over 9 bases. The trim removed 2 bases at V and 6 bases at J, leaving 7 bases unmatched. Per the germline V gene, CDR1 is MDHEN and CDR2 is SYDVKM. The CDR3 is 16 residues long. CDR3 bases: TGTGCCAGCAGTTTAATGGCGGGAGGGCGGGCCGGGGAGCTGTTTTTT. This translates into CASSLMAGGRAGELFF.

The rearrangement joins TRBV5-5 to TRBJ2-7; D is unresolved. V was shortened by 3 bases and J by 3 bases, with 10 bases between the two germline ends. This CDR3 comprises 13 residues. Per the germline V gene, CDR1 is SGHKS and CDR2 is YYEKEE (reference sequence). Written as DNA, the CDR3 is TGTGCCAGCAGCTGGCAGGTTAGCTACGAGCAGTACTTC. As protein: CASSWQVSYEQYF.

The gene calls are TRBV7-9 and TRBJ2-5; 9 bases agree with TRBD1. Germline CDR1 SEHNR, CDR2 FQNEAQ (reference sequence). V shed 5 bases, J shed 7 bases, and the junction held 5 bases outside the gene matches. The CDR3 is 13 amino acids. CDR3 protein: CASSGQGLGTQYF. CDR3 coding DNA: TGTGCCAGCAGCGGACAGGGGTTGGGGACCCAGTACTTC. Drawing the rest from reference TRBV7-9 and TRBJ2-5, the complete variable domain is DTGVSQNPRHKITKRGQNVTFRCDPISEHNRLYWYRQTLGQGPEFLTYFQNEAQLEKSRLLSDRFSAERPKGSFSTLEIQRTEQGDSAMYLCASSGQGLGTQYFGPGTRLLVL.

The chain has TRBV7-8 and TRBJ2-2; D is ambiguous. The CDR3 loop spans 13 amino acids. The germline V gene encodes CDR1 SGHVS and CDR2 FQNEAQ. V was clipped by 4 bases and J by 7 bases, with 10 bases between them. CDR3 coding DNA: TGTGCCAGCAGCTCCGGGTGGGTCGGGGAGCTGTTTTTT. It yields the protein CASSSGWVGELFF.

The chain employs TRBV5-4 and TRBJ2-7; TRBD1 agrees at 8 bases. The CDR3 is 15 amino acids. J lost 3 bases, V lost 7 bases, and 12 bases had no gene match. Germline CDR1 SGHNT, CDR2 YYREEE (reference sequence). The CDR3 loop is CASSPGGTGFYEQYF. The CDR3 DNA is TGTGCCAGCTCCCCTGGTGGGACAGGATTCTACGAGCAGTACTTC.

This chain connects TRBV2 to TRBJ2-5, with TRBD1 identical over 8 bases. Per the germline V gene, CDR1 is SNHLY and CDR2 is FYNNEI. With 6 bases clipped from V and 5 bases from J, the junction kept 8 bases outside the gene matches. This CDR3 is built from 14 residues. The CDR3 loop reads CASSPGQVGETQYF. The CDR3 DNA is TGTGCCAGCAGCCCGGGACAGGTCGGTGAGACCCAGTACTTC.

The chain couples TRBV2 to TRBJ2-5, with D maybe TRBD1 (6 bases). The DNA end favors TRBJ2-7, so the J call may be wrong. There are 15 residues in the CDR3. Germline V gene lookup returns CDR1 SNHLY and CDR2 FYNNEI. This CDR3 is CASSEGTGHYDEQYF. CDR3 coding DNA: TGTGCCAGCAGTGAGGGGACGGGACACTACGACGAGCAGTACTTC.

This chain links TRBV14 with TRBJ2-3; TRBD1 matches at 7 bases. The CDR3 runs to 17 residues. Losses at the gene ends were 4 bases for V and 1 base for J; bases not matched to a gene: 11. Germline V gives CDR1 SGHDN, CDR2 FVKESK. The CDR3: CASSRQGQSFGTDTQYF. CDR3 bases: TGTGCCAGCAGCCGGCAGGGACAGTCATTCGGCACAGATACGCAGTATTTT.